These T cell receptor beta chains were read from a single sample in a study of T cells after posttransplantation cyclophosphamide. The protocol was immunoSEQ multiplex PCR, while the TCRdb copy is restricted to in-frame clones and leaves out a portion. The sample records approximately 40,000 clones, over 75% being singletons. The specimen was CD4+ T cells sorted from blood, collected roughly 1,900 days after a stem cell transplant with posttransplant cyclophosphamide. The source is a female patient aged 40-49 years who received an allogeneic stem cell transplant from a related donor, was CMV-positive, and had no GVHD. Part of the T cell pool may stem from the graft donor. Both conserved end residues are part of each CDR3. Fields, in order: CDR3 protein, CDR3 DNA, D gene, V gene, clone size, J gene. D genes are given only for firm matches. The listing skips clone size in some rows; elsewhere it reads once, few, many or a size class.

CDR3: CASRIAIVSYNEQFF; DNA: TGCGCCAGCAGAATCGCGATTGTTTCCTACAATGAGCAGTTCTTC; D: NA; V: TRBV5-1; size: NA; J: TRBJ2-1
CDR3: CASSFLAPKTQYF; DNA: TGTGCCAGCAGCTTCCTGGCCCCCAAGACCCAGTACTTC; D: NA; V: TRBV7-9; size: NA; J: TRBJ2-5
CDR3: CASSSGTTGYTF; DNA: TGTGCCAGCAGCTCCGGGACAACTGGCTACACCTTC; D: NA; V: TRBV5-4; size: few; J: TRBJ1-2
CDR3: CASSLWRRGNTEAFF; DNA: TGTGCCAGCAGCTTATGGCGACGGGGGAACACTGAAGCTTTCTTT; D: NA; V: TRBV7-9; size: NA; J: TRBJ1-1
CDR3: CASTPGGQGLNQPQHF; DNA: TGTGCCAGTACCCCTGGGGGACAGGGACTCAATCAGCCCCAGCATTTT; D: TRBD1; V: TRBV19; size: NA; J: TRBJ1-5
CDR3: CASSHLPPSRGFNEQYF; DNA: TGTGCCAGCAGTCACCTCCCCCCTAGCCGTGGTTTTAACGAGCAGTACTTC; D: NA; V: TRBV28; size: NA; J: TRBJ2-7
CDR3: CASSFISGTEAFF; DNA: TGTGCCAGCAGTTTTATTTCGGGCACTGAAGCTTTCTTT; D: NA; V: TRBV27; size: NA; J: TRBJ1-1
CDR3: CASSFKQGAFGNTIYF; DNA: TGTGCCAGTAGTTTCAAACAGGGGGCGTTTGGAAACACCATATATTTT; D: TRBD1; V: TRBV19; size: NA; J: TRBJ1-3
CDR3: CASSPLRTGYEQYF; DNA: TGTGCCAGCTCACCCCTACGGACAGGCTACGAGCAGTACTTC; D: TRBD1; V: TRBV18; size: once; J: TRBJ2-7
CDR3: CASSRGGGSPLHF; DNA: TGTGCCAGTAGTAGGGGCGGTGGTTCACCCCTCCACTTT; D: NA; V: TRBV19; size: NA; J: TRBJ1-6
CDR3: CASKAGLDSSSYEQYF; DNA: TGCGCCAGCAAGGCGGGTTTGGACAGCAGCTCCTACGAGCAGTACTTC; D: NA; V: TRBV10-2; size: NA; J: TRBJ2-7
CDR3: CASTEGDRDNSPFHF; DNA: TGTGCCAGCACCGAGGGGGACAGGGATAATTCACCCTTCCACTTT; D: TRBD1; V: TRBV2; size: NA; J: TRBJ1-6
CDR3: CASSPEGQVYGYTF; DNA: TGTGCCAGCAGTCCCGAGGGCCAGGTGTATGGCTACACCTTC; D: NA; V: TRBV27; size: NA; J: TRBJ1-2
CDR3: CASSLSGGLTEAFF; DNA: TGTGCCAGCAGCTTAAGCGGGGGGCTAACTGAAGCTTTCTTT; D: NA; V: TRBV7-9; size: NA; J: TRBJ1-1
CDR3: CASSGFSRGTDTQYF; DNA: TGTGCCAGCAGTGGCTTTTCGAGAGGGACAGATACGCAGTATTTT; D: NA; V: TRBV25-1; size: NA; J: TRBJ2-3
CDR3: CASSFGSSYNSPLHF; DNA: TGTGCCAGTAGTTTCGGGAGCTCCTATAATTCACCCCTCCACTTT; D: NA; V: TRBV19; size: few; J: TRBJ1-6
CDR3: CASRDRGQANEKLFF; DNA: TGTGCCAGCAGAGACAGGGGCCAAGCTAATGAAAAACTGTTTTTT; D: TRBD1; V: TRBV4-2; size: NA; J: TRBJ1-4
CDR3: CASSEAGGYNSPLHF; DNA: TGTGCCAGCAGTGAGGCGGGGGGGTATAATTCACCCCTCCACTTT; D: NA; V: TRBV6-1; size: NA; J: TRBJ1-6
CDR3: CAIRRDRGRFDAFF; DNA: TGTGCCATCCGCCGGGACAGGGGGCGGTTTGACGCTTTCTTT; D: TRBD1; V: TRBV10-3; size: NA; J: TRBJ1-1
CDR3: CASGTSGGASNEQFF; DNA: TGTGCTAGTGGCACAAGCGGGGGGGCCTCCAATGAGCAGTTCTTC; D: TRBD2; V: TRBV12-5; size: NA; J: TRBJ2-1
CDR3: CASTYLGGLELFF; DNA: TGTGCCAGCACCTACTTGGGAGGCCTAGAACTGTTTTTT; D: NA; V: TRBV28; size: NA; J: TRBJ1-4
CDR3: CASSEGRASGSWETQYF; DNA: TGCGCCAGCAGCGAGGGGAGGGCGTCCGGGTCCTGGGAGACCCAGTACTTC; D: TRBD2; V: TRBV5-1; size: once; J: TRBJ2-5
CDR3: CASSRGTGSNQPQHF; DNA: TGTGCCAGCAGCCGCGGGACAGGTAGCAATCAGCCCCAGCATTTT; D: TRBD1; V: TRBV14; size: NA; J: TRBJ1-5